Listed here is a single TCR beta chain. Germline V gene data show CDR1 as SGHRS and CDR2 as YFSETQ. V was trimmed by 2 bases and J by 5 bases, leaving 7 bases between them. This CDR3 contains 13 residues. This entry comes from a study of blood T cell repertoires in COVID-19. Across the study: Whether acute or convalescent, the COVID-19 samples came from the United States, Italy and Spain. PBMCs, B-cell-depleted T cells, or T cells provided the cDNA or gDNA that made up the material.

Study processing details: Estimation of nucleated cell counts was performed using reference gene primer amplification. Sequencing was performed with immunoSEQ multiplex PCR; in TCRdb, only in-frame clones are kept and a portion is missing. The V and J calls and clone size come from that table; D and trimming were worked out from the DNA. The sample carries hundreds of thousands of clones, around 86% recorded once. The source of this sequence is a woman in her 30s with active or convalescent COVID-19. V gene TRBV5-1 combines with J gene TRBJ1-4; D not resolved. What was sequenced was peripheral blood. The CDR3 spells CASSLTVNEKLFF. The CDR3 nucleotides read TGCGCCAGCAGCTTAACGGTCAATGAAAAACTGTTTTTT.